This is a list of T cell receptor beta chains from one sample in a study of naive CD8 T cells in extremely preterm neonates. Only in-frame clones appear in the TCRdb table, and some are missing; sequencing was by immunoSEQ multiplex PCR. Of approximately 7,400 clones detected, approximately 98% appear once; the ten largest clones hold 2.5% to 3.5%. Sample: naive CD8+ T cells from blood. These receptors were obtained from a human donor in good health. The conserved cysteine and the conserved F or W are not part of the CDR3 here.

ASSQGTGGREKLF	TRBV7-9
AISEGQGAYRTEAF	TRBV10-3
AFKGDSGGISYNEQF	TRBV7-9
ASSQMLNTEAF	TRBV6-4
ASSYYQTQGYGYT	TRBV6-5
ASSPGTSGGIYEQY	TRBV5-6
ASSTETDTQY	TRBV6-6
ASSMSLVAVGATDTQY	TRBV19
ASSQGEGVAEAF	TRBV13
ASSYSSGGRGNIQY	TRBV6-6
ASGDRLNTEAF	TRBV19